These 15 T cell receptor beta chains were all obtained from the same sample, sequenced in a study of blood T cell repertoires in COVID-19. Assay: immunoSEQ multiplex PCR; the TCRdb copy retains only in-frame clones and omits some. The sample has almost 400,000 clones; around 87% are singletons. Sequencing was done on a sample of peripheral blood. The receptors were sampled from a woman aged 55-69 years with COVID-19, enrolled during active disease.

This CDR3 is CAWREEEAFF. The CDR3 nucleotides are TGTGCCTGGAGAGAGGAAGAAGCTTTCTTT. The V gene is TRBV30, the J gene TRBJ1-1; no clear D. Germline V gives CDR1 GTSNPN, CDR2 SVGIG (reference sequence). Between the trimmed V and J ends, which lost 3 bases and 8 bases, there was a span of 7 bases. The CDR3 length is 10 residues.

This clone occurred a few times. This rearrangement joins TRBV5-1 to TRBJ2-7; TRBD2 aligns across 8 bases. J gave up 0 bases and V 1 base, and 6 bases lay outside the gene matches. Germline loops: CDR1 SGHRS, CDR2 YFSETQ. The CDR3 extends over 16 amino acids. CDR3 sequence reads: CASSLSGAGASYEQYF. Written as DNA, the CDR3 is TGCGCCAGCAGCTTGAGCGGAGCGGGGGCCTCCTACGAGCAGTACTTC. The whole variable domain, filled in from reference TRBV5-1 and TRBJ2-7, reads KAGVTQTPRYLIKTRGQQVTLSCSPISGHRSVSWYQQTPGQGLQFLFEYFSETQRNKGNFPGRFSGRQFSNSRSEMNVSTLELGDSALYLCASSLSGAGASYEQYFGPGTRLTVT.

The chain employs TRBV2 and TRBJ2-3; 8 positions match TRBD2. Trimming took 6 bases from V and 5 from J; bases not matched to a gene: 10. This CDR3 has 15 residues. Looked up from germline, CDR1 is SNHLY and CDR2 is FYNNEI. CDR3 loop: CASRTIAGQGDTQYF. The CDR3 DNA is TGTGCCAGCAGAACAATAGCGGGGCAGGGAGATACGCAGTATTTT.

This rearrangement joins TRBV5-5 to TRBJ1-2; 7 positions match TRBD1. The V gene end was trimmed by 3 bases and the J gene end by 4 bases; junction bases not matched to a gene: 6. The CDR3 extends over 14 amino acids. Germline loops: CDR1 SGHKS, CDR2 YYEKEE (reference sequence). The CDR3 DNA reads as TGTGCCAGCAGCTACATCCAGGGGGGCTATGGCTACACCTTC. This sequence encodes CASSYIQGGYGYTF. Filled out from reference TRBV5-5 and TRBJ1-2, the complete variable domain reads DAGVTQSPTHLIKTRGQQVTLRCSPISGHKSVSWYQQVLGQGPQFIFQYYEKEERGRGNFPDRFSARQFPNYSSELNVNALLLGDSALYLCASSYIQGGYGYTFGSGTRLTVV.

The chain uses TRBV6-5 and TRBJ1-4; no clear D. Germline V gives CDR1 MNHEY, CDR2 SVGAGI. Trimming stripped 6 bases from V and 8 bases from J, with 16 bases between. There are 14 residues in the CDR3. The CDR3 loop reads CASSFSGLQEKLFF. In DNA form, the CDR3 reads TGTGCCAGCAGCTTCAGTGGGCTTCAGGAAAAACTGTTTTTT.

This chain connects TRBV7-2 to TRBJ2-1; D may be TRBD2 (6 bases). Per the germline V gene, CDR1 is SGHTA and CDR2 is FQGNSA. This CDR3 has 16 amino acids. The germline V and J ends were trimmed by 3 bases and 0 bases, with 12 bases remaining between them. Written as DNA, the CDR3 is TGTGCCAGCAGCTTGAGACGGGGGAGCTCCTACAATGAGCAGTTCTTC. Its protein product is CASSLRRGSSYNEQFF.

The chain employs TRBV24-1 and TRBJ2-3, with D maybe TRBD2 (6 bases). V was cut by 4 bases and J by 7 bases, with 14 bases left in between. The CDR3 has 14 residues. The germline V gene encodes CDR1 KGHDR and CDR2 SFDVKD. Here the CDR3 reads CATSDRGWPNTQYF. In DNA form, the CDR3 reads TGTGCCACCAGTGACCGGGGGTGGCCGAATACGCAGTATTTT.

V is TRBV27 and J is TRBJ2-5, with 8 bases aligning to TRBD2. Trimming removed 7 bases from V and 5 bases from J; junction bases left unmatched: 9. Germline V gene lookup returns CDR1 MNHEY and CDR2 SMNVEV (reference sequence). The CDR3 loop spans 14 amino acids. The CDR3 sequence: CASKLLGGAETQYF. In DNA form, the CDR3 reads TGTGCCAGCAAATTGCTCGGGGGGGCGGAGACCCAGTACTTC.

This clone was recorded once. The chain combines TRBV7-2 with TRBJ2-2, with D possibly TRBD1 on 6 matching bases. V was clipped by 7 bases and J by 7 bases, with 16 bases between them. CDR3 length: 14 residues. CDR1 and CDR2 from the germline V gene are SGHTA and FQGNSA. The CDR3 sequence: CASNRFRDNGELFF. The CDR3 bases are TGTGCCAGCAACCGTTTCCGGGACAACGGGGAGCTGTTTTTT.

This chain joins TRBV4-2 and TRBJ1-3; D perhaps matches TRBD1 (5 bases). The germline gives CDR1 LGHNA, CDR2 YNFKEQ. The V gene lost 1 base and the J gene lost 2 bases, with 12 bases spanning the gap. The CDR3 consists of 16 residues. In DNA, the CDR3 is TGTGCCAGCAGCCAAGTCTCAGGGTATGCTGGAAACACCATATATTTT. It codes for CASSQVSGYAGNTIYF.

J is TRBJ1-6 and V is TRBV7-2; 7 bases are a match to TRBD1. The ends lost 4 bases at V and 7 bases at J; junction bases unmatched: 13. The germline V gene has CDR1 SGHTA and CDR2 FQGNSA. This CDR3 spans 17 amino acids. The DNA of the CDR3 is TGTGCCAGCAGCTCACCCCTGAAGACAGGGCGGAATTCACCCCTCCACTTT. Its translation: CASSSPLKTGRNSPLHF.

This clone showed up just once. The chain combines TRBV29-1 with TRBJ2-7, with D possibly matching TRBD1 (6 bases). Per germline, CDR1 SQVTM and CDR2 ANQGSEA. This CDR3 spans 14 amino acids. Trimming removed 4 bases from V and 6 bases from J, with 19 bases in between. This CDR3 is CSVGAAAGAVEQYF. In nucleotides, the CDR3 is TGCAGCGTTGGGGCGGCGGCAGGGGCCGTCGAGCAGTACTTC.

The CDR3 sequence is CASSDAPGYGYTF. CDR3 DNA: TGTGCCAGCAGTGACGCCCCCGGCTATGGCTACACCTTC. J is TRBJ1-2 and V is TRBV6-4; D is undetermined. V lost 2 bases, J lost 4 bases, and 8 bases lay in between. Germline-derived CDR1 and CDR2 are MRHNA and SNTAGT. The CDR3 length is 13 residues.

J is TRBJ1-2 and V is TRBV2, with 8 bases fitting TRBD1. This CDR3 comprises 14 residues. V dropped 6 bases and J dropped 3; count of bases not matched to a gene: 6. Germline loops: CDR1 SNHLY, CDR2 FYNNEI. CDR3 bases: TGTGCCAGCAGCCTCAGGGGGCGCGACTATGGCTACACCTTC. Translating it yields CASSLRGRDYGYTF.

This sequence joins TRBV6-6 and TRBJ1-1; 9 bases line up with TRBD1. The junction had 14 bases not matched to a gene; V was cut back by 6 bases and J by 6 bases. CDR3 size: 16 residues. Germline V lookup: CDR1 MNHNY, CDR2 SVGAGI (reference sequence). For the CDR3, the DNA is TGTGCCAGCAGCCCCGGGACAGGGAAAGGAGGGTCTGAAGCTTTCTTT. Protein sequence: CASSPGTGKGGSEAFF.